These 24 T cell receptor beta chains were sequenced from one sample in a study of cytomegalovirus exposure and HLA in healthy donors (dated by TCRdb to about 2017). Receptor amplification or capture employed the immunoSEQ multiplex PCR assay. For the multiplex PCR, a mixture combining 60 forward primers for TCR Vbeta segments and 13 reverse primers for TCR Jbeta segments was used. TCRdb retrieved this table from immuneACCESS and kept in-frame rearrangements only. Not all clones are present; in checked studies, unresolved V genes account for under half, and no reason is known for the remainder. In this sample the table shows around 110,000 clones, 8% to 10% of which occur a single time. 3% of the sample is held by the ten biggest clonotypes. The sequencing input was PBMCs. These receptors were collected from a man younger than 40 in good health and CMV-seronegative.

This clone has only a few counts. The gene calls are TRBV2 and TRBJ2-7; perhaps TRBD2 as D (5 bases). The CDR3 runs 16 residues. Trimming took off 9 bases at V and 3 bases at J, with 24 bases between the two ends. Per germline, CDR1 SNHLY and CDR2 FYNNEI. Here the CDR3 reads CASTLTPLVDYYEQYF. Here the CDR3 DNA reads TGTGCCAGTACCCTCACCCCACTAGTAGATTACTACGAGCAGTACTTC.

The chain employs TRBV29-1 and TRBJ2-2, with TRBD1 identical over 8 bases. The CDR3 has 13 amino acids. The V and J ends lost 5 bases and 6 bases, in that order; junction bases with no gene match: 5. Germline CDR1 is SQVTM and CDR2 is ANQGSEA. The DNA of the CDR3 is TGCAGCGTTCAAAGGGACAGGTCCGGGGAGCTGTTTTTT. It yields the protein CSVQRDRSGELFF.

This clone was seen a handful of times. The V and J genes are TRBV7-9 and TRBJ2-7; 7 nucleotides line up with TRBD2. Trimming cost V 4 bases and J 4 bases; bases outside gene matches: 10. Germline V gene lookup returns CDR1 SEHNR and CDR2 FQNEAQ (reference sequence). The CDR3 is 15 amino acids. CDR3 loop: CASSSTGEGRYEQYF. The CDR3 DNA sequence: TGTGCCAGCAGCTCCACGGGGGAGGGGCGGTACGAGCAGTACTTC.

The V call is TRBV4-3, the J call TRBJ1-2, with 7 bases matching TRBD1. The V segment lost 4 bases and the J segment 2 bases; nucleotides outside the gene matches: 10. Germline V gives CDR1 LGHNA, CDR2 YSLEER. The CDR3 runs to 16 residues. The DNA of the CDR3 is TGCGCCAGCAGCCCGAGCCGCACAGGGGTCAACTATGGCTACACCTTC. It encodes CASSPSRTGVNYGYTF.

In this sample, this clone turned up a few times. The rearrangement joins TRBV7-2 to TRBJ1-2; D is unclear. In germline, CDR1 is SGHTA, CDR2 FQGNSA. The CDR3 covers 15 residues. The V end was cut by 1 base, the J end by 4 bases, with 13 bases between. CDR3 protein: CASSLGFLIGYGYTF. CDR3 DNA sequence: TGTGCCAGCAGCTTAGGCTTCCTTATCGGCTATGGCTACACCTTC.

This clone came up a few times. This rearrangement joins TRBV28 to TRBJ1-5; unclear D gene. The CDR3 has 12 amino acids. V was trimmed by 6 bases and J by 0 bases, leaving 3 bases between them. Germline CDR1 and CDR2: MDHEN and SYDVKM. The CDR3 loop reads CASSYSNQPQHF. The CDR3 DNA reads as TGTGCCAGCAGCTATAGCAATCAGCCCCAGCATTTT.

The DNA for the CDR3 is TGTGCCAGCAGCACTCTAGCGGGAGGGCAAACCTACGAGCAGTACTTC. Its protein product is CASSTLAGGQTYEQYF. The chain recombines TRBV7-9 with TRBJ2-7; 12 nucleotides align to TRBD2. Trimming took 5 bases from V and 2 from J; bases not matched to a gene: 7. The CDR3 is made up of 16 amino acids. The germline V gene has CDR1 SEHNR and CDR2 FQNEAQ (reference sequence).

Only a few counts were recorded for this clone. The V gene is TRBV11-2, the J gene TRBJ1-2; perhaps TRBD1 as D (5 bases). The CDR3 spans 15 residues. Trimming removed 0 bases from V and 5 bases from J, with 13 bases in between. The germline V gene encodes CDR1 SGHAT and CDR2 FQNNGV. The CDR3 sequence is CASSLDPAGSYGYTF. CDR3 nucleotides: TGTGCCAGCAGCTTAGATCCCGCAGGGTCATATGGCTACACCTTC.

As regards this clone: Additional DNA sequences in this sample encode the identical CDR3. This chain links TRBV14 with TRBJ1-2; no reliable D call. CDR1 and CDR2 (germline): SGHDN, FVKESK. The CDR3 contains 13 residues. V gave up 4 bases and J gave up 2 bases, with 8 bases separating them. In nucleotides, the CDR3 is TGTGCCAGCAGCCCGGGAGTAAACTATGGCTACACCTTC. This encodes CASSPGVNYGYTF. The full variable domain, in which reference TRBV14 and TRBJ1-2 provide the parts outside the CDR3, is EAGVTQFPSHSVIEKGQTVTLRCDPISGHDNLYWYRRVMGKEIKFLLHFVKESKQDESGMPNNRFLAERTGGTYSTLKVQPAELEDSGVYFCASSPGVNYGYTFGSGTRLTVV.

This clone turned up a few times. This chain joins TRBV19 and TRBJ2-3; possible D gene TRBD2, 5 bases. This CDR3 contains 16 residues. The germline V gene has CDR1 LNHDA and CDR2 SQIVND (reference sequence). V lost 1 base and J lost 6, with 17 bases in between. CDR3 coding DNA: TGTGCCAGTAGTATAGGCGGGCCTCCTGGTTCGGATACGCAGTATTTT. This encodes CASSIGGPPGSDTQYF.

The chain is built from TRBV6-1 and TRBJ1-5; 8 nucleotides align to TRBD1. CDR1 and CDR2 from the germline V gene are MNHNS and SASEGT. CDR3 length: 17 residues. After removal of 2 bases from V and 3 bases from J, the junction contained 9 bases not matched to a gene. CDR3 coding DNA: TGTGCCAGCAGTGAACAGGGGGCCGCCCTTATCAATCAGCCCCAGCATTTT. It translates to CASSEQGAALINQPQHF.

The rearrangement joins TRBV11-1 to TRBJ2-3, with unresolved D. The length of the CDR3 is 12 residues. With 6 bases removed from V and 0 bases from J, the gap between germline ends came to 4 bases. The V gene's germline CDR1 is SGHAT and CDR2 FQDESV (reference sequence). The CDR3: CASSLSTDTQYF. The CDR3 coding sequence is TGTGCCAGCAGTCTGAGCACAGATACGCAGTATTTT.

The chain carries TRBV4-1 and TRBJ2-7; the match to TRBD2 covers 9 bases. The CDR3 runs to 14 residues. CDR1 MGHRA and CDR2 YSYEKL come from the germline V gene. V lost 3 bases, J lost 4 bases, and 4 bases stayed unmatched. CDR3 nucleotide sequence: TGCGCCAGCAGCCAGCCGACTAGCGGTTACGAGCAGTACTTC. It yields the protein CASSQPTSGYEQYF.

This clone has only a few counts. The chain couples TRBV4-1 to TRBJ2-7, with a weak D call TRBD1 (5 bases). The V gene's germline CDR1 is MGHRA and CDR2 YSYEKL. The CDR3 loop spans 15 amino acids. Trimming took off 0 bases at V and 4 bases at J, with 13 bases between the two ends. This CDR3 is CASSQEGVDDYEQYF. The CDR3 DNA reads TGCGCCAGCAGCCAAGAAGGGGTAGATGATTACGAGCAGTACTTC.

The chain carries TRBV30 and TRBJ2-2; 12 positions agree with TRBD1. Per the germline V gene, CDR1 is GTSNPN and CDR2 is SVGIG (reference sequence). With V trimmed by 4 bases and J by 5 bases, 11 bases remained unmatched. The CDR3 runs 17 residues. CDR3 sequence reads: CAWTRFKGQGATGELFF. The CDR3 DNA is TGTGCCTGGACTCGTTTTAAGGGACAGGGGGCTACCGGGGAGCTGTTTTTT.

This chain uses TRBV5-5 with TRBJ2-5, with 10 bases fitting TRBD1. CDR1 and CDR2 (germline): SGHKS, YYEKEE (reference sequence). This CDR3 is built from 16 residues. V dropped 4 bases and J dropped 5; count of bases not matched to a gene: 11. In DNA form, the CDR3 reads TGTGCCAGCAGCCCCCCGGGACAGGGGATTAGGGAGACCCAGTACTTC. Translated, it gives CASSPPGQGIRETQYF.

This chain joins TRBV7-2 and TRBJ1-3; unclear D gene. CDR1 is SGHTA and CDR2 is FQGNSA in the germline V gene. The CDR3 runs to 13 residues. Deletions cut 5 bases from V and 4 bases from J, with 9 bases between. DNA of the CDR3: TGTGCCAGCAGCGCCCAGACAGGAAACACCATATATTTT. Residues: CASSAQTGNTIYF.

This chain connects TRBV7-9 to TRBJ1-4; the D is unclear. CDR3 size: 15 residues. V lost 0 bases and J 4 bases, leaving 9 bases between the germline ends. CDR1 is SEHNR, CDR2 FQNEAQ, per germline (reference sequence). The DNA of the CDR3 is TGTGCCAGCAGCTTAGCCGAGGCGAATAATGAAAAACTGTTTTTT. The encoded protein is CASSLAEANNEKLFF.

This sequence joins TRBV11-2 and TRBJ2-7; the match to TRBD1 covers 11 bases. V lost 1 base, J lost 6 bases, and 11 bases stayed unmatched. The CDR3 is 17 residues long. CDR1 and CDR2 (germline): SGHAT, FQNNGV. The CDR3 DNA reads TGTGCCAGCAGCTTAGCAAGCTGGGGGACAGGGGGTAGCGAGCAGTACTTC. Its protein is CASSLASWGTGGSEQYF.

CDR3 DNA: TGCGCCAGCAGCCCGAACAGGGACGAGCAGTACTTC. Translation gives CASSPNRDEQYF. The V call is TRBV10-2, the J call TRBJ2-5; D is possibly TRBD1 (6 bases). The J call could be wrong; TRBJ2-7 is a better fit for the DNA end. The CDR3 runs to 12 residues. Germline CDR1 is WSHSY and CDR2 is SAAADI.

This clone was observed a few times. This chain uses TRBV6-5 with TRBJ2-7; 10 bases align to TRBD1. V was clipped by 6 bases and J by 2 bases; unmatched bases: 7. From germline, CDR1 is MNHEY and CDR2 SVGAGI. This CDR3 contains 15 residues. This chain's CDR3 is CASRGQGLVAYEQYF. CDR3 DNA sequence: TGTGCCAGCAGGGGACAGGGGCTCGTAGCCTACGAGCAGTACTTC.

On this clone: The sample has other DNA sequences that encode this CDR3 too. This chain joins TRBV18 and TRBJ2-7; 11 bases align to TRBD1. Trimming at V came to 3 bases and at J to 2 bases, leaving 3 bases not matched to a gene. There are 15 residues in the CDR3. The germline gives CDR1 KGHSH, CDR2 LQKENI. CDR3 sequence reads: CASSPGTGGTYEQYF. The CDR3 coding sequence is TGTGCCAGCTCACCCGGGACAGGGGGGACCTACGAGCAGTACTTC.

The sample holds a few counts of this clone. V usage is TRBV6-5 and J usage is TRBJ2-7; possible D gene TRBD2, 7 bases. V shed 0 bases and J shed 2 bases, with 8 bases lying between them. The CDR3 consists of 14 residues. Per germline, CDR1 MNHEY and CDR2 SVGAGI. CDR3 bases: TGTGCCAGCAGTTACTCGGGGGGGCCCTACGAGCAGTACTTC. Amino acids: CASSYSGGPYEQYF.

This clone has more than one count but fewer than ten. The chain is built from TRBV20-1 and TRBJ2-3, with unresolved D. Trimming left V 5 bases short and J 3 bases short, with 6 bases between. There are 11 residues in the CDR3. CDR1 DFQATT and CDR2 SNEGSKA come from the germline V gene (reference sequence). The CDR3 DNA sequence: TGCAGTGCTTCCAGAACAGATACGCAGTATTTT. Protein: CSASRTDTQYF.